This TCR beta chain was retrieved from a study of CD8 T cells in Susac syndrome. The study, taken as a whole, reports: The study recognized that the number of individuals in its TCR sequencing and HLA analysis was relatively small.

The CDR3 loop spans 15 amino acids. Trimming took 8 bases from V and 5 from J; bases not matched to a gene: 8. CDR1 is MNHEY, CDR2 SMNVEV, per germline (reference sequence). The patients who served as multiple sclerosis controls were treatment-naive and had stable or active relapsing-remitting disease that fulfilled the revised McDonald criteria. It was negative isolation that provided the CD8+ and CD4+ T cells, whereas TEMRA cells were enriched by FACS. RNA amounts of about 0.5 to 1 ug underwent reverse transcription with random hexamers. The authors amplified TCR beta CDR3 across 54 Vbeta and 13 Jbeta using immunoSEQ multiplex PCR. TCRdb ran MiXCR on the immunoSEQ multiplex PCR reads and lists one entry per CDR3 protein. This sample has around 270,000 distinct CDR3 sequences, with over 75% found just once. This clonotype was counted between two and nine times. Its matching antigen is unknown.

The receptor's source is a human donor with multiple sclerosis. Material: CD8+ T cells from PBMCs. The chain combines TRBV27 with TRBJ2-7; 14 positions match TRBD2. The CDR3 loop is CASSRGTSGSNEQYF. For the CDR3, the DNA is TGTGCCAGCTCTCGAGGGACTAGCGGGAGTAACGAGCAGTACTTC.